Presented here are 13 T cell receptor beta chains from one specimen sequenced in a study of tumor-infiltrating lymphocytes in primary liver carcinoma. A constant-region primer served to make TCR beta cDNA from around 500 ng total RNA. ARM-PCR, slightly modified, supplied the TCR beta libraries through three nested multiplex PCR rounds. In the first two PCR rounds, TRBV1-TRBV30 forward primers were paired with a C-beta reverse primer, and each round lasted roughly 9 cycles. TCRdb re-called the multiplex PCR reads through MiXCR, storing one row per CDR3 protein. The sample has approximately 210,000 distinct CDR3 sequences, about 65% seen once; the top ten hold about 7.1%. Germline DNA was also extracted, and blood RNA was taken from unsorted whole blood. Sequenced: peripheral blood. Receptors were obtained from a woman aged 55-69 years with primary liver carcinoma and hepatitis B virus infection.

The genes are TRBV7-9 and TRBJ1-5, with D unresolved. Trimming stripped 5 bases from V and 7 bases from J, with 12 bases between. In germline, CDR1 is SEHNR, CDR2 FQNEAQ (reference sequence). This CDR3 comprises 13 residues. CDR3 nucleotide sequence: TGTGCCAGCAGCGCACAGAGGCGGCAGCCCCAGCATTTT. Translated: CASSAQRRQPQHF.

This clonotype was seen once. The chain carries TRBV6-4 and TRBJ2-7; no reliable D call. Germline CDR1 and CDR2: MRHNA and SNTAGT. This CDR3 has 12 residues. The ends were cut back, 4 bases at V and 3 bases at J, with 7 bases in the middle. The CDR3 bases are TGTGCCAGCAGTGGAGACCTCTACGAGCAGTACTTC. Translation: CASSGDLYEQYF.

Points on this clonotype: Germline and junction disagree at one end, which may indicate a read error. The chain uses TRBV5-1 and TRBJ2-2; the D gene is possibly TRBD2 (5 bases). The CDR3 has 13 amino acids. Germline V gene sequence: CDR1 SGHRS, CDR2 YFSETQ. CDR3 bases: TGCGCCAGCAGCTTGGAGAACACCGGGGAGCCGTTTTTT. Translating gives CASSLENTGEPFF. Supplemented by reference TRBV5-1 and TRBJ2-2, the full variable domain reads KAGVTQTPRYLIKTRGQQVTLSCSPISGHRSVSWYQQTPGQGLQFLFEYFSETQRNKGNFPGRFSGRQFSNSRSEMNVSTLELGDSALYLCASSLENTGEPFFGEGSRLTVL.

A remark on this clonotype: A read error may be the cause here, since a much bigger clone is one base away. This chain uses TRBV6-1 with TRBJ1-1, with TRBD1 as a possible D gene (5 bases). Per the germline V gene, CDR1 is MNHNS and CDR2 is SASEGT. This CDR3 is 14 amino acids long. CDR3 in DNA: TGTGCCAGCAGTGAATACAGGAGCCGCTTGGAAGCTCTCTTT. The encoded protein is CASSEYRSRLEALF.

This clonotype was detected once. This rearrangement joins TRBV5-1 to TRBJ1-1; D perhaps matches TRBD1 (6 bases). This CDR3 comprises 13 residues. CDR1 and CDR2 from the germline V gene are SGHRS and YFSETQ. Trimming shortened V by 3 bases and J by 1 base, and 7 bases separated the two germline ends. CDR3 sequence: CASSWTANTEAFF. The CDR3 bases are TGCGCCAGCAGCTGGACAGCGAACACTGAAGCTTTCTTT. The whole variable domain, remainder taken from reference TRBV5-1 and TRBJ1-1, is KAGVTQTPRYLIKTRGQQVTLSCSPISGHRSVSWYQQTPGQGLQFLFEYFSETQRNKGNFPGRFSGRQFSNSRSEMNVSTLELGDSALYLCASSWTANTEAFFGQGTRLTVV.

Notes on this clonotype: One junction end disagrees with the germline gene, perhaps due to a read error. This chain joins TRBV4-2 and TRBJ1-1; D is uncertain. The V gene's germline CDR1 is LGHNA and CDR2 YNFKEQ. The CDR3 contains 17 residues. The CDR3 protein is CASRPTTGAGENNEAFF. The CDR3, as DNA: TGTGCCAGCAGACCGACCACTGGAGCGGGTGAGAACAATGAAGCTTTCTTT.

On this clonotype: The junction does not match germline at one end; this may be a read error. V and J are TRBV11-2 and TRBJ1-6; TRBD1 might be the D (5 bases). Looked up from germline, CDR1 is SGHAT and CDR2 is FQNNGV. The CDR3 extends over 15 amino acids. CDR3 in amino acids: CASSLERDGNSPLHF. The DNA of the CDR3 is TGTGCCAGCAGCTTAGAGCGGGACGGTAATTCACCCCTCCACTTC.

As for this clonotype: Mismatch with germline at one junction end may stem from a read error. The CDR3 bases are TGTGGCAGCAGCTATGGACTAGCGGGGAACTACGAGCAGTACTTC. Protein: CGSSYGLAGNYEQYF. V and J are TRBV11-2 and TRBJ2-7; 12 bases match TRBD2. Germline CDR1 is SGHAT and CDR2 is FQNNGV. The CDR3 is made up of 15 amino acids.

Comments on this clonotype: This likely comes from a read error, as the CDR3 has no conserved phenylalanine or tryptophan at its end. J is TRBJ2-2 and V is TRBV5-1; D may correspond to TRBD1 or TRBD2 (5 bases each). Germline values: CDR1 SGHRS, CDR2 YFSETQ. With 4 bases removed from V and 0 bases from J, the gap between germline ends came to 16 bases. The CDR3 is made up of 17 amino acids. DNA of the CDR3: TGCGCCAGCAGCCTGAGTTGGGGGTTCGCGAACACCGGGGAGCTGTTTCTT. It encodes CASSLSWGFANTGELFL.

A word on this clonotype: No conserved phenylalanine or tryptophan ends this CDR3, so it is likely a read error. The V gene is TRBV6-6, the J gene TRBJ2-1, with D hard to call. The germline gives CDR1 MNHNY, CDR2 SVGAGI (reference sequence). V was shortened by 6 bases and J by 10 bases, with 22 bases between the two germline ends. The CDR3 is 15 amino acids. The CDR3 DNA is TGTGCCAGCAGACCCCGACCCCCCAGCGTGTCGGAGCAGTTCCTC. It yields the protein CASRPRPPSVSEQFL.

In this sample, this clonotype turned up many times. The chain links TRBV11-2 to TRBJ1-2, with TRBD1 matching 9 bases. There are 14 residues in the CDR3. With V trimmed by 4 bases and J by 6 bases, 6 bases remained unmatched. Germline V gives CDR1 SGHAT, CDR2 FQNNGV. The CDR3 bases are TGTGCCAGCAGCTCGGGGACAGGGATCGATGGCTACACCTTC. Amino acid sequence: CASSSGTGIDGYTF.

The chain combines TRBV30 with TRBJ2-1; 16 positions agree with TRBD2. The ends lost 4 bases at V and 7 bases at J; junction bases unmatched: 19. Germline CDR1 GTSNPN, CDR2 SVGIG (reference sequence). The CDR3 sequence is 20 residues long. The CDR3 sequence: CAWNRPGTSGRAAVGNEQFF. The CDR3 DNA reads TGTGCCTGGAACCGACCCGGGACTAGCGGGAGGGCCGCGGTTGGGAATGAGCAGTTCTTC.

This clonotype appeared many times. J is TRBJ2-4 and V is TRBV29-1; D remains ambiguous. The length of the CDR3 is 16 residues. Germline V gene data show CDR1 as SQVTM and CDR2 as ANQGSEA. V lost 0 bases and J 1 base, leaving 13 bases between the germline ends. Here the CDR3 reads CSVEDLTHVAKNIQYF. The CDR3 nucleotides read TGCAGCGTTGAAGATCTTACACATGTCGCCAAAAACATTCAGTACTTC.